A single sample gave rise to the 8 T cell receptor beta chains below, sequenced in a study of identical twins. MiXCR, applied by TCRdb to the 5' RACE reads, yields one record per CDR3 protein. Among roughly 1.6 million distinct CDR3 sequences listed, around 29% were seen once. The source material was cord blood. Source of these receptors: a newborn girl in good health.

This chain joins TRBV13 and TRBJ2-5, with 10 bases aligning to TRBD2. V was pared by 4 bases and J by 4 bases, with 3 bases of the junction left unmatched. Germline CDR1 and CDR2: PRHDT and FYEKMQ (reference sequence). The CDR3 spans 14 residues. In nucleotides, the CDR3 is TGTGCCAGCAGCTCTAGCGGGAGTTCAGAGACCCAGTACTTC. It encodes CASSSSGSSETQYF.

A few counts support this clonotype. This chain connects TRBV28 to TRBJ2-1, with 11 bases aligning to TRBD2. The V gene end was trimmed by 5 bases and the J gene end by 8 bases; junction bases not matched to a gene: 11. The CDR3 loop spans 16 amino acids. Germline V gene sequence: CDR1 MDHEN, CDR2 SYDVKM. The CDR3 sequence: CASSAPGLADLDEQFF. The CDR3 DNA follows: TGTGCCAGCAGTGCACCGGGACTAGCGGATCTTGATGAGCAGTTCTTC.

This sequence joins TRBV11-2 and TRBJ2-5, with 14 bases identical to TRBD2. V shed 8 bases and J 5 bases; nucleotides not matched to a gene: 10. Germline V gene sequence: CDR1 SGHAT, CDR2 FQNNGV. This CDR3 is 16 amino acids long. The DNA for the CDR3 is TGTGCCAGCGTCCCGGGACTAGCGGGAGTAGGGGAGACCCAGTACTTC. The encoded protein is CASVPGLAGVGETQYF.

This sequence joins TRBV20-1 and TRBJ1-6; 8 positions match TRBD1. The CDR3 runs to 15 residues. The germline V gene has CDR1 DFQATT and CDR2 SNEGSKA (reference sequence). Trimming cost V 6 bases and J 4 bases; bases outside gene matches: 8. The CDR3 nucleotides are TGCAGTGCAGACCGGACAGGGCGTTATAATTCACCCCTCCACTTT. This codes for CSADRTGRYNSPLHF.

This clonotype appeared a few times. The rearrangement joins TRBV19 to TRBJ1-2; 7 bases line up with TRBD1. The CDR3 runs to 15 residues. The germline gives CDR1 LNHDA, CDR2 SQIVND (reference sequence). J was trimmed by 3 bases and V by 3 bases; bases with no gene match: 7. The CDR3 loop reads CASSIRGQAYYGYTF. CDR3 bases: TGTGCCAGTAGTATCCGCGGACAGGCCTACTATGGCTACACCTTC.

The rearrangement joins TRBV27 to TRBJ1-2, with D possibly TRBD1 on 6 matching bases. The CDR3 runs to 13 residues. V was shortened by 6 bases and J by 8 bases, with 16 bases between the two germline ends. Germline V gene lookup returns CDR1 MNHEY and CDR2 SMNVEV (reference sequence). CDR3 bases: TGTGCCAGCAGGCCACAGGGTCCTTGGGGCTACACCTTC. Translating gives CASRPQGPWGYTF.

CDR3: CASSLSSHNEQFF. CDR3 DNA sequence: TGTGCCAGCAGCCTATCTAGCCACAATGAGCAGTTCTTC. V usage is TRBV7-2 and J usage is TRBJ2-1, with D maybe TRBD2 (5 bases). Trimming cost V 5 bases and J 5 bases, with 10 bases left between them. The CDR3 length is 13 residues. Germline CDR1 reads SGHTA; CDR2 reads FQGNSA.

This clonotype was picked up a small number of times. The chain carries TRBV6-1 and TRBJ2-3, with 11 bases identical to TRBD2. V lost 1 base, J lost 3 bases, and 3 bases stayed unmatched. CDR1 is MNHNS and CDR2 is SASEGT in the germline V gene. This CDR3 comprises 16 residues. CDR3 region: CASSEVGLAETDTQYF. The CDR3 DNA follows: TGTGCCAGCAGTGAAGTGGGACTAGCGGAAACAGATACGCAGTATTTT.